Following are 21 T cell receptor beta chains from one sample sequenced in a study of monozygotic twins with inflammatory bowel disease. TCRdb re-called the 5' RACE reads; every CDR3 protein appears as one record, without DNA. With around 190,000 distinct CDR3 sequences in the sample, the ten largest clones hold 1.5% to 2%. Input material: blood. These receptor sequences come from a human donor with ulcerative colitis or Crohn's disease, or a healthy co-twin of an affected twin (not recorded which).

The chain combines TRBV29-1 with TRBJ1-2; TCRdb indicates TRBD1, and absent DNA this call remains unverified. This CDR3 is 14 amino acids long. CDR1 SQVTM and CDR2 ANQGSEA come from the germline V gene. CDR3 residues: CSVGGGTGNYGYTF.

The chain is built from TRBV3-1 and TRBJ2-3; the TCRdb call, TRBD1, lacks DNA for checking. The germline V gene has CDR1 LGHDT and CDR2 YNNKEL (reference sequence). CDR3 length equals 16 residues. CDR3 in amino acids: CASSRRSGTGEDTQYF.

The genes are TRBV5-1 and TRBJ1-6. Germline CDR1 reads SGHRS; CDR2 reads YFSETQ. The CDR3 runs to 13 residues. CDR3 loop: CASSLGGNSPLHF.

The chain joins TRBV3-1 to TRBJ2-1; TCRdb's D call, TRBD1, is unchecked because there is no DNA. Looked up from germline, CDR1 is LGHDT and CDR2 is YNNKEL (reference sequence). This CDR3 has 15 residues. Here the CDR3 reads CASSVRGGYYNEQFF.

The CDR3 protein is CASSPVVVSYEQYF. This chain links TRBV4-1 with TRBJ2-7. The germline gives CDR1 MGHRA, CDR2 YSYEKL. The CDR3 runs 14 residues.

The genes are TRBV15 and TRBJ2-3; TCRdb names TRBD1, which stays unverified in the absence of DNA. There are 12 residues in the CDR3. Looked up from germline, CDR1 is LNHNV and CDR2 is YYDKDF (reference sequence). CDR3: CATSSGQPTQYF.

This chain uses TRBV18 with TRBJ2-3. The germline V gene has CDR1 KGHSH and CDR2 LQKENI. The CDR3 is 12 amino acids. The CDR3 protein is CASSPDRDTQYF.

This chain uses TRBV27 with TRBJ1-2. The germline CDR1 and CDR2 sequences are MNHEY and SMNVEV (reference sequence). CDR3 length equals 14 residues. The CDR3 sequence is CASSSSGLFLGYTF.

The chain recombines TRBV12-3 or TRBV12-4 with TRBJ2-1; no DNA is available, so the TRBD1 call from TCRdb remains unchecked. This CDR3 is 14 amino acids long. The chain's CDR3 is CASSLDRAHNEQFF.

The chain joins TRBV12-3 or TRBV12-4 to TRBJ2-3; TCRdb picks TRBD1, but there is no DNA to check that call. The CDR3 is 15 amino acids. CDR3 residues: CASSGWGVSYDTQYF.

The chain couples TRBV4-1 to TRBJ1-2. Germline values: CDR1 MGHRA, CDR2 YSYEKL. The CDR3 is 14 amino acids. The CDR3 sequence is CASSQEPVIYGYTF.

The chain uses TRBV20-1 and TRBJ1-6; absent DNA, TCRdb's TRBD1 call cannot be checked. The germline gives CDR1 DFQATT, CDR2 SNEGSKA (reference sequence). This CDR3 has 14 amino acids. The CDR3 here is CSATEVSRGSPLHF.

This chain connects TRBV27 to TRBJ2-1. The CDR3 runs 16 residues. CDR1 and CDR2 (germline): MNHEY, SMNVEV (reference sequence). The CDR3 protein is CASSLSRISSYNEQFF.

The J gene is TRBJ2-3, the V gene TRBV3-1; the D call of TRBD1 rests on TCRdb alone, since no DNA is present to check it. The CDR3 consists of 14 residues. CDR1 LGHDT and CDR2 YNNKEL come from the germline V gene (reference sequence). The CDR3: CASSAGHLTDTQYF.

The V and J genes are TRBV9 and TRBJ1-5; the D call from TCRdb, TRBD1, cannot be confirmed without DNA. The CDR3 runs 15 residues. Per the germline V gene, CDR1 is SGDLS and CDR2 is YYNGEE. CDR3: CASSAGQNSNQPQHF.

The genes are TRBV20-1 and TRBJ2-1; the D gene TCRdb calls, TRBD2, cannot be checked with no DNA. The length of the CDR3 is 16 residues. Germline-derived CDR1 and CDR2 are DFQATT and SNEGSKA (reference sequence). The chain's CDR3 is CSAISRQGVSYNEQFF.

V is TRBV5-1 and J is TRBJ2-7. The CDR3 contains 14 residues. CDR1 is SGHRS and CDR2 is YFSETQ in the germline V gene. CDR3 residues: CASSLTSTSYEQYF.

V and J are TRBV20-1 and TRBJ2-7. Germline CDR1 DFQATT, CDR2 SNEGSKA (reference sequence). The CDR3 loop spans 13 amino acids. Here the CDR3 reads CSARDRMSYEQYF.

This chain connects TRBV20-1 to TRBJ2-1; TCRdb picks TRBD1, but there is no DNA to check that call. The CDR3 spans 14 residues. Germline V gene lookup returns CDR1 DFQATT and CDR2 SNEGSKA (reference sequence). The CDR3 loop is CSARGDRAFLGQFF.

The chain recombines TRBV20-1 with TRBJ1-6; TCRdb reports TRBD1, a call that lacks DNA to check it against. Germline-derived CDR1 and CDR2 are DFQATT and SNEGSKA (reference sequence). This CDR3 region has 14 residues. The CDR3 protein is CSASGQFYNSPLHF.

The V gene is TRBV5-1, the J gene TRBJ2-1; TCRdb lists TRBD1, though no DNA is available to test this call. Germline V gene sequence: CDR1 SGHRS, CDR2 YFSETQ. This CDR3 has 13 amino acids. CDR3 loop: CASRHPVHNEQFF.